One and the same sample provided the 14 T cell receptor beta chains below, sequenced in a study of metastatic and nonmetastatic thyroid tumors. Until they underwent thyroid surgery, no patient had received any treatment. TCRdb re-clonotyped the PCR reads via MiXCR. Of 5,500 to 9,000 clones listed, around 19% are singletons. Sequenced sample: adjacent normal tissue. These TCRs come from a female donor with papillary thyroid cancer or a benign thyroid nodule (not recorded which). Some clones in this sample may be carry-over from other donors' samples.

This clone is labeled medium-sized. This chain joins TRBV12-3 or TRBV12-4 and TRBJ2-7; D gene unclear. The CDR3 totals 12 residues. Trimming shortened V by 5 bases and J by 4 bases, and 9 bases separated the two germline ends. CDR3 region: CASSASGYEQYF. CDR3 sequence (DNA): TGTGCCAGCAGTGCATCCGGGTACGAGCAGTACTTC.

This clone has a single count. The gene calls are TRBV2 and TRBJ2-3; possibly TRBD1 for D (5 bases). The CDR3 totals 16 residues. Germline CDR1 and CDR2: SNHLY and FYNNEI. The V and J ends lost 9 bases and 7 bases respectively, with 26 bases between them. The CDR3 region has the DNA TGTGCCAGTTGGGGCCCCGAAACCCCGGCTGGCCATACGCAGTATTTT. Translating gives CASWGPETPAGHTQYF.

The chain employs TRBV12-3 or TRBV12-4 and TRBJ2-7, with 7 bases that match TRBD2. The length of the CDR3 is 13 residues. Trimming at V came to 6 bases and at J to 3 bases, leaving 5 bases not matched to a gene. DNA of the CDR3: TGTGCCAGCAGCCAGGGACTAAACTACGAGCAGTACTTC. Amino acids: CASSQGLNYEQYF.

This clone occurred a few times. The rearrangement links TRBV27 to TRBJ1-2, with D maybe TRBD1 (6 bases). The CDR3 loop spans 13 amino acids. V was shortened by 6 bases and J by 6 bases, with 14 bases between the two germline ends. Germline V gene sequence: CDR1 MNHEY, CDR2 SMNVEV (reference sequence). CDR3 nucleotides: TGTGCCAGCAGCCTCGGGCAGGGGAATGGCTACACCTTC. Its translation is CASSLGQGNGYTF.

Judged by abundance, this clone is medium-sized. V is TRBV14 and J is TRBJ1-2; 7 bases are shared with TRBD1. The V and J ends lost 0 bases and 3 bases, in that order; junction bases with no gene match: 13. The germline V gene has CDR1 SGHDN and CDR2 FVKESK. There are 18 residues in the CDR3. This CDR3 reads CASSQDWGQFGGDYGYTF. DNA of the CDR3: TGTGCCAGCAGCCAAGATTGGGGACAGTTCGGAGGTGACTATGGCTACACCTTC.

This clone was observed a handful of times. This chain joins TRBV11-3 and TRBJ2-7; the D is unclear. Trimming removed 0 bases at V and 6 bases at J, with 12 bases between. The CDR3 extends over 14 amino acids. CDR1 is SGHNT, CDR2 YENEEA, per germline. CDR3: CASSLDAVWGEQYF. Written as DNA, the CDR3 is TGTGCCAGCAGCTTAGATGCGGTCTGGGGCGAGCAGTACTTC.

The V gene is TRBV28, the J gene TRBJ2-1; tentative D call: TRBD1 (6 bases). The V end lost 2 bases, the J end lost 8 bases, and 19 bases lay between the germline ends. The CDR3 has 16 residues. Germline V gene lookup returns CDR1 MDHEN and CDR2 SYDVKM. The CDR3 protein is CASSLLFLGARDEQFF. In DNA, the CDR3 is TGTGCCAGCAGTTTACTGTTCTTGGGGGCCAGGGATGAGCAGTTCTTC.

V is TRBV7-2 and J is TRBJ1-2; no clear D gene. The CDR3 sequence is 13 residues long. CDR1 and CDR2 (germline): SGHTA, FQGNSA. V lost 5 bases, J lost 3 bases, and 10 bases lay in between. The CDR3 coding sequence is TGTGCCAGCAGCCCCGGGATGGACTATGGCTACACCTTC. It translates to CASSPGMDYGYTF. Complete variable domain (other parts from reference TRBV7-2 and TRBJ1-2): GAGVSQSPSNKVTEKGKDVELRCDPISGHTALYWYRQSLGQGLEFLIYFQGNSAPDKSGLPSDRFSAERTGGSVSTLTIQRTQQEDSAVYLCASSPGMDYGYTFGSGTRLTVV.

In its sample, this clone was seen many times. V and J are TRBV13 and TRBJ1-3; maybe TRBD1 (5 bases). The CDR3 has 17 residues. V was pared by 4 bases and J by 2 bases, with 18 bases between. The germline V gene has CDR1 PRHDT and CDR2 FYEKMQ (reference sequence). The CDR3 DNA reads TGTGCCAGCAGCTCTTCCTACCAGGGAACCCCTGGAAACACCATATATTTT. Its protein product is CASSSSYQGTPGNTIYF.

There are many counts of this clone. This chain links TRBV9 with TRBJ1-4; TRBD1 matches 7 bases. Per germline, CDR1 SGDLS and CDR2 YYNGEE. V trimming: 4 bases; J trimming: 6 bases; junction bases outside the gene matches: 9. CDR3 length: 15 residues. The CDR3 spells CASSPGDRDHEKLFF. The DNA of the CDR3 is TGTGCCAGCAGCCCCGGAGACAGGGACCATGAAAAACTGTTTTTT.

This clone rates as medium-sized. The V and J genes are TRBV3-1 and TRBJ2-2; D not certain. Germline CDR1 reads LGHDT; CDR2 reads YNNKEL (reference sequence). Deletions cut 1 base from V and 7 bases from J, with 13 bases between. The CDR3 totals 15 residues. CDR3 loop: CASSQVGRRGGELFF. CDR3 DNA: TGTGCCAGCAGCCAAGTAGGTCGAAGAGGCGGGGAGCTGTTTTTT.

The table lists this clone with a few counts. V gene TRBV15 combines with J gene TRBJ1-1, with a weak D call TRBD1 (6 bases). Germline CDR1 LNHNV, CDR2 YYDKDF (reference sequence). CDR3 length: 15 residues. Trimming took 0 bases from V and 3 from J, leaving 11 bases between them. The CDR3 DNA reads as TGTGCCACCAGCAGAGATGGGGGGCGGGACACTGAAGCTTTCTTT. It is translated as CATSRDGGRDTEAFF.

This clone is labeled as medium-sized (0.01 to 0.1%). The rearrangement uses TRBV4-1 and TRBJ1-4, with no clear D. Trimming removed 4 bases from V and 2 bases from J, with 8 bases in between. CDR1 and CDR2 (germline): MGHRA, YSYEKL. The CDR3 loop spans 14 amino acids. CDR3 sequence reads: CASSRTSTNEKLFF. The CDR3 DNA follows: TGCGCCAGCAGCCGGACGAGTACTAATGAAAAACTGTTTTTT.

This clone was counted many times. This sequence joins TRBV19 and TRBJ2-7, with D tentatively TRBD1 (6 bases). CDR1 LNHDA and CDR2 SQIVND come from the germline V gene (reference sequence). The V end lost 11 bases, the J end lost 3 bases, and 20 bases lay between the germline ends. This CDR3 is built from 14 residues. CDR3: CALVGFLGGYEQYF. The CDR3 DNA reads TGTGCCTTAGTAGGTTTTCTAGGGGGCTACGAGCAGTACTTC.